Listed below are T cell receptor beta chains from one sample, sequenced in a study of radiotherapy plus CTLA-4 blockade in lung cancer. Sequencing used immunoSEQ multiplex PCR; TCRdb keeps in-frame clones, though not all of them. The table has approximately 81,000 clones, under 80% seen once. The sequencing used peripheral blood, collected from a patient treated with radiotherapy plus ipilimumab. The origin of the receptors is a human donor with non-small cell lung cancer who had a partial response to radiotherapy plus ipilimumab. Some clones in this sample may be carry-over from other donors' samples. The CDR3 runs from the conserved cysteine through the conserved F or W. Each record gives: CDR3 protein, CDR3 DNA, V gene, clone size, CDR3 length, D gene, J gene. D genes are given only for firm matches. Part of the rows lack a size; the others show once, few, many or a class for expanded clones.

CDR3aa: CASSFQAGSPEAFF; CDR3nt: TGTGCCAGCAGCTTTCAGGCAGGCTCCCCTGAAGCTTTCTTT; v_gene: TRBV7-3; abundance: NA; len: 14; d_gene: NA; j_gene: TRBJ1-1
CDR3aa: CASSLALGGNSPLHF; CDR3nt: TGTGCCAGCAGCTTAGCTTTGGGCGGGAATTCACCCCTCCACTTT; v_gene: TRBV7-2; abundance: NA; len: 15; d_gene: NA; j_gene: TRBJ1-6
CDR3aa: CASSFLGGNGEKLFF; CDR3nt: TGTGCCAGCAGTTTTCTCGGCGGAAATGGCGAAAAACTGTTTTTT; v_gene: TRBV28; abundance: few; len: 15; d_gene: NA; j_gene: TRBJ1-4
CDR3aa: CASSPLSGASSSYNEQFF; CDR3nt: TGTGCCAGCAGCCCCCTCTCGGGAGCGAGCTCCTCCTACAATGAGCAGTTCTTC; v_gene: TRBV7-7; abundance: NA; len: 18; d_gene: NA; j_gene: TRBJ2-1
CDR3aa: CASSPQWASGRASEQYF; CDR3nt: TGTGCCAGCAGCCCCCAGTGGGCTAGCGGGAGGGCCAGCGAGCAGTACTTC; v_gene: TRBV9; abundance: NA; len: 17; d_gene: TRBD2; j_gene: TRBJ2-7
CDR3aa: CASFRDRVSETQYF; CDR3nt: TGTGCCAGCTTCCGGGACAGGGTCTCGGAGACCCAGTACTTC; v_gene: TRBV2; abundance: NA; len: 14; d_gene: TRBD1; j_gene: TRBJ2-5
CDR3aa: CASSSTVGEAPDTQYF; CDR3nt: TGTGCCAGCTCATCCACCGTCGGGGAGGCCCCAGATACGCAGTATTTT; v_gene: TRBV18; abundance: NA; len: 16; d_gene: NA; j_gene: TRBJ2-3
CDR3aa: CASSRNRGVNEQFF; CDR3nt: TGTGCCAGCAGCAGGAACAGGGGAGTCAATGAGCAGTTCTTC; v_gene: TRBV2; abundance: NA; len: 14; d_gene: TRBD1; j_gene: TRBJ2-1
CDR3aa: CASSLSKGNPEAFF; CDR3nt: TGCGCCAGCAGCTTAAGTAAGGGGAACCCTGAAGCTTTCTTT; v_gene: TRBV7-9; abundance: NA; len: 14; d_gene: NA; j_gene: TRBJ1-1
CDR3aa: CASRYDRSNEKLFF; CDR3nt: TGTGCCAGCAGATACGACAGATCTAATGAAAAACTGTTTTTT; v_gene: TRBV6-6; abundance: NA; len: 14; d_gene: NA; j_gene: TRBJ1-4
CDR3aa: CAISDSGTSGADTQYF; CDR3nt: TGTGCCATCAGTGACTCCGGGACTAGCGGAGCAGATACGCAGTATTTT; v_gene: TRBV10-3; abundance: NA; len: 16; d_gene: TRBD2; j_gene: TRBJ2-3
CDR3aa: CASQRDRKETQYF; CDR3nt: TGTGCCAGCCAGCGGGATCGGAAAGAGACCCAGTACTTC; v_gene: TRBV2; abundance: few; len: 13; d_gene: TRBD2; j_gene: TRBJ2-5
CDR3aa: CATEARAYGYTF; CDR3nt: TGTGCCACCGAGGCCAGGGCCTATGGCTACACCTTC; v_gene: TRBV2; abundance: NA; len: 12; d_gene: NA; j_gene: TRBJ1-2
CDR3aa: CASSLAARGAYPYEQYF; CDR3nt: TGTGCCAGCAGCTTGGCGGCTCGGGGGGCCTATCCCTACGAGCAGTACTTC; v_gene: TRBV7-2; abundance: NA; len: 17; d_gene: NA; j_gene: TRBJ2-7
CDR3aa: CASSLPLTGGRTEAFF; CDR3nt: TGTGCCAGCAGCTTACCGTTGACAGGGGGTAGAACTGAAGCTTTCTTT; v_gene: TRBV7-9; abundance: NA; len: 16; d_gene: TRBD1; j_gene: TRBJ1-1
CDR3aa: CASRSRGPRNTEAFF; CDR3nt: TGTGCCAGCAGGTCCAGGGGGCCAAGGAACACTGAAGCTTTCTTT; v_gene: TRBV2; abundance: NA; len: 15; d_gene: TRBD1; j_gene: TRBJ1-1
CDR3aa: CASSQGLNTEAFF; CDR3nt: TGTGCCAGCTCACAGGGGTTGAACACTGAAGCTTTCTTT; v_gene: TRBV18; abundance: NA; len: 13; d_gene: NA; j_gene: TRBJ1-1
CDR3aa: CASSQEGTPIDEQFF; CDR3nt: TGCGCCAGCAGCCAAGAAGGGACTCCCATCGATGAGCAGTTCTTC; v_gene: TRBV4-3; abundance: few; len: 15; d_gene: NA; j_gene: TRBJ2-1
CDR3aa: CASSRTGGLRTDTQYF; CDR3nt: TGCGCCAGCAGCCGGACAGGGGGACTGCGCACAGATACGCAGTATTTT; v_gene: TRBV4-3; abundance: NA; len: 16; d_gene: TRBD1; j_gene: TRBJ2-3
CDR3aa: CASRPGTGGYTF; CDR3nt: TGTGCCAGCAGACCCGGGACAGGTGGCTACACCTTC; v_gene: TRBV6-1; abundance: NA; len: 12; d_gene: TRBD1; j_gene: TRBJ1-2
CDR3aa: CASSIGTLYEQYF; CDR3nt: TGTGCCAGCAGCATCGGGACACTCTACGAGCAGTACTTC; v_gene: TRBV5-1; abundance: few; len: 13; d_gene: NA; j_gene: TRBJ2-7
CDR3aa: CASSLGGYQNIQYF; CDR3nt: TGTGCCAGTAGCCTAGGGGGCTATCAAAACATTCAGTACTTC; v_gene: TRBV19; abundance: few; len: 14; d_gene: TRBD1; j_gene: TRBJ2-4
CDR3aa: CASRAGQGANTEAFF; CDR3nt: TGTGCCAGCAGAGCCGGACAGGGGGCGAACACTGAAGCTTTCTTT; v_gene: TRBV9; abundance: NA; len: 15; d_gene: TRBD1; j_gene: TRBJ1-1
CDR3aa: CASSYSRVGSGNTIYF; CDR3nt: TGTGCCAGCAGTTACTCGAGGGTTGGGTCTGGAAACACCATATATTTT; v_gene: TRBV6-5; abundance: NA; len: 16; d_gene: NA; j_gene: TRBJ1-3
CDR3aa: CASSAGRGFEPWEQYF; CDR3nt: TGTGCCAGCAGCGCGGGGAGAGGGTTCGAACCGTGGGAGCAGTACTTC; v_gene: TRBV9; abundance: NA; len: 16; d_gene: NA; j_gene: TRBJ2-7
CDR3aa: CASSDLFFTDTQYF; CDR3nt: TGCGCCAGCAGTGACCTCTTTTTCACAGATACGCAGTATTTT; v_gene: TRBV10-2; abundance: NA; len: 14; d_gene: NA; j_gene: TRBJ2-3
CDR3aa: CAWSVYRAHNEQFF; CDR3nt: TGTGCCTGGAGTGTTTACAGGGCCCACAATGAGCAGTTCTTC; v_gene: TRBV30; abundance: NA; len: 14; d_gene: NA; j_gene: TRBJ2-1
CDR3aa: CSTVAGGTEQYF; CDR3nt: TGCAGCACCGTAGCGGGAGGGACCGAGCAGTACTTC; v_gene: TRBV29-1; abundance: NA; len: 12; d_gene: TRBD2; j_gene: TRBJ2-7
CDR3aa: CSAQPGQGHGYTF; CDR3nt: TGCAGCGCCCAACCGGGACAGGGACATGGCTACACCTTC; v_gene: TRBV29-1; abundance: NA; len: 13; d_gene: TRBD1; j_gene: TRBJ1-2
CDR3aa: CASSLLAGVVGELFF; CDR3nt: TGTGCCAGCAGCTTACTAGCGGGAGTAGTGGGGGAGCTGTTTTTT; v_gene: TRBV7-9; abundance: NA; len: 15; d_gene: TRBD2; j_gene: TRBJ2-2
CDR3aa: CASSLSGGRARYEQYF; CDR3nt: TGTGCCAGCAGTTTATCGGGCGGGAGGGCCCGCTACGAGCAGTACTTC; v_gene: TRBV28; abundance: NA; len: 16; d_gene: TRBD2; j_gene: TRBJ2-7
CDR3aa: CASSQIHQPAGGPDEQFF; CDR3nt: TGTGCCAGCAGCCAGATACATCAACCAGCGGGAGGGCCGGATGAGCAGTTCTTC; v_gene: TRBV7-2; abundance: once; len: 18; d_gene: TRBD2; j_gene: TRBJ2-1
CDR3aa: CASSLGRETLKQFF; CDR3nt: TGTGCCAGCAGCTTGGGGCGGGAGACCCTCAAGCAGTTCTTC; v_gene: TRBV5-6; abundance: NA; len: 14; d_gene: TRBD2; j_gene: TRBJ2-1
CDR3aa: CASSLTGNGYGYTF; CDR3nt: TGCGCCAGCAGCCTGACAGGGAACGGCTATGGCTACACCTTC; v_gene: TRBV5-1; abundance: few; len: 14; d_gene: TRBD1; j_gene: TRBJ1-2
CDR3aa: CASSQYPRGGGDYGYTF; CDR3nt: TGCGCCAGCAGTCAATACCCTCGCGGAGGGGGCGACTATGGCTACACCTTC; v_gene: TRBV23-1; abundance: NA; len: 17; d_gene: TRBD1; j_gene: TRBJ1-2
CDR3aa: CSVATSKGTEAFF; CDR3nt: TGCAGCGTTGCCACGTCCAAGGGGACTGAAGCTTTCTTT; v_gene: TRBV29-1; abundance: NA; len: 13; d_gene: NA; j_gene: TRBJ1-1
CDR3aa: CASVGQGGGFYGYTF; CDR3nt: TGTGCCAGCGTCGGACAGGGAGGCGGCTTTTATGGCTACACCTTC; v_gene: TRBV2; abundance: NA; len: 15; d_gene: TRBD1; j_gene: TRBJ1-2
CDR3aa: CAWRQIRDRGLTEAFF; CDR3nt: TGTGCCTGGAGACAGATCCGGGACAGGGGGCTCACTGAAGCTTTCTTT; v_gene: TRBV30; abundance: NA; len: 16; d_gene: TRBD1; j_gene: TRBJ1-1
CDR3aa: CASRTALSGANVLTF; CDR3nt: TGTGCCAGCCGGACAGCCCTCTCTGGGGCCAACGTCCTAACTTTC; v_gene: TRBV2; abundance: NA; len: 15; d_gene: NA; j_gene: TRBJ2-6
CDR3aa: CASSLEEASGKNTGELFF; CDR3nt: TGCGCCAGCAGCTTGGAGGAGGCTAGCGGGAAGAACACCGGGGAGCTGTTTTTT; v_gene: TRBV5-1; abundance: few; len: 18; d_gene: TRBD2; j_gene: TRBJ2-2